This T cell receptor beta chain was profiled in a study of early T cells in non-severe SARS-CoV-2 infection (dated by TCRdb to the early 2020s). Context from the whole study: Bulk RNA from unsorted whole blood was used for TCR sequencing, so alpha and beta chains could not be paired.

CDR1 is given as SEHNR and CDR2 as FQNEAQ, both from the germline V gene (reference sequence). From its cysteine to its phenylalanine, the CDR3 spans 13 amino acids. Of the read, only the CDR3 DNA is kept; its 39 bases are in frame from base 1. V drops 3 bases and J drops 9 bases, leaving 9 bases in between. Libraries were constructed by 5' RACE. Data came from a NextSeq 500. Unique molecular identifiers were attached to individual cDNA molecules in the TCR library protocol so that sequencing error and PCR bias could be corrected. Sequencing covered both TCR alpha and beta chains, and within each sample the abundances of alpha and beta sequences were tightly co-correlated. The original pipeline was this. Decombinator V4 was used to annotate the V gene, J gene and CDR3 of the TCR sequences. TCRs were defined as expanded if a significant change between any two time points was detected under a Poisson model with p below 0.0001. TCR abundances were normalised to the total number of TCRs sequenced per sample and were expressed as counts per million. MAIT TCRs were defined by TRAV1-2 paired with TRAJ12, TRAJ20 or TRAJ33, and iNKT TCRs by TRAV10 paired with TRAJ18. VDJdb, accessed 1 November 2021, was searched for CMV, EBV and SARS-CoV-2 annotated TCRs, with TCRs annotated for multiple antigens excluded. TCRdb took the public reads, trimmed them with fastp at Q25, ran MiXCR for clone calling and kept in-frame beta chains. Every distinct CDR3 protein forms one entry, paired with its most common genes and DNA. TCRdb assigned the V and J calls; the authors' analysis was not used. Here the sample has 85,000 to 90,000 distinct CDR3 sequences; around 14% occur a single time. The top ten clonotypes cover more than 6.5% of the sample.

On this clonotype: Its binding antigen is unknown. No qualities accompany the bases; no much larger clone lies one base away.

The full study reports these points: VDJdb matching was skewed toward anti-spike CD8 responses and likely underestimated virus-specific expansions, missing private and CD4 specificities.

A case-control design nested within a healthcare worker cohort in London, UK, was used, with weekly nasopharyngeal swab PCR tests and blood sampling performed. Healthcare workers were enrolled in the week of the UK lockdown, from 23 to 31 March 2020, and were followed every week for up to roughly 16 weeks. Sequences were obtained from whole blood. This TCR came from an adult who was a healthcare worker with PCR-confirmed SARS-CoV-2 infection or an uninfected control (not recorded which). The chain employs TRBV7-9 and TRBJ1-6; the D segment cannot be called with confidence. Here is the DNA: TGTGCCAGCAGCTTGGACGGGCGTTCACCCCTCCACTTT. It is translated as CASSLDGRSPLHF.